Shown below are 11 T cell receptor beta chains from a single sample sequenced in a study of T cell responses to AZD1222 COVID-19 vaccine. Produced via immunoSEQ multiplex PCR; TCRdb's table is partial and in-frame only. This table holds about 170,000 clones, 85% to 90% found once. The sequencing used peripheral blood, collected 28 days after the second dose of the MenACWY control vaccine. These receptors all stem from an adult who received the MenACWY meningococcal vaccine as a control.

The V and J genes are TRBV5-1 and TRBJ2-7, with D tentatively TRBD1 (6 bases). The CDR3 length is 15 residues. The germline V and J ends were trimmed by 1 base and 2 bases, with 13 bases remaining between them. Germline V gives CDR1 SGHRS, CDR2 YFSETQ. CDR3 in amino acids: CASSLFQGSTYEQYF. The CDR3 bases are TGCGCCAGCAGCTTGTTTCAGGGGAGTACCTACGAGCAGTACTTC.

The rearrangement joins TRBV15 to TRBJ2-7; 9 bases align to TRBD1. V dropped 2 bases and J dropped 3; count of bases not matched to a gene: 8. This CDR3 contains 16 residues. Per the germline V gene, CDR1 is LNHNV and CDR2 is YYDKDF (reference sequence). The CDR3 bases are TGTGCCACCAGCAGACCGCCTGGACAGGGGAGCTACGAGCAGTACTTC. Amino acids: CATSRPPGQGSYEQYF.

This clone was picked up a small number of times. The CDR3 is CASSQGVGAETQYF. CDR3 DNA: TGTGCCAGCAGCCAAGGGGTTGGAGCAGAGACCCAGTACTTC. The rearrangement uses TRBV4-2 and TRBJ2-5; D is ambiguous. The germline gives CDR1 LGHNA, CDR2 YNFKEQ. CDR3 length: 14 residues. The ends were cut back, 1 base at V and 4 bases at J, with 10 bases in the middle.

This chain joins TRBV4-1 and TRBJ2-1, with 10 positions matching TRBD2. CDR1 and CDR2 from the germline V gene are MGHRA and YSYEKL. The CDR3 is 17 amino acids. V shed 3 bases, J shed 5 bases, and the junction held 10 bases outside the gene matches. The CDR3 sequence: CASSQLPGTSENNEQFF. The CDR3 DNA reads TGCGCCAGCAGCCAGCTACCCGGGACTAGCGAGAACAATGAGCAGTTCTTC.

The rearrangement joins TRBV28 to TRBJ1-1; TRBD1 is a possible D gene (6 bases). Germline V lookup: CDR1 MDHEN, CDR2 SYDVKM. V lost 7 bases, J lost 0 bases, and 12 bases lay in between. The CDR3 totals 14 residues. CDR3 sequence (DNA): TGTGCCAGCAAGGGGGGCTACATGAACACTGAAGCTTTCTTT. This translates into CASKGGYMNTEAFF.

The chain recombines TRBV28 with TRBJ2-7, with a possible D match to TRBD1 (7 bases). V dropped 3 bases and J dropped 2 bases, with 14 bases sitting between them. This CDR3 contains 15 residues. Germline CDR1 and CDR2: MDHEN and SYDVKM. DNA for the CDR3: TGTGCCAGCAGTTTGGAGGGGGACAGAACCTACGAGCAGTACTTC. It translates to CASSLEGDRTYEQYF.

The genes are TRBV6-6 and TRBJ1-2; 7 bases fit TRBD1. CDR3 length: 15 amino acids. Germline values: CDR1 MNHNY, CDR2 SVGAGI (reference sequence). The J segment lost 3 bases and the V segment lost 4 bases, leaving 8 bases of the junction unmatched. The CDR3 DNA reads as TGTGCCAGCAGTTCCAAGGGGGCTATCGACTATGGCTACACCTTC. Amino acid sequence: CASSSKGAIDYGYTF.

This chain uses TRBV10-3 with TRBJ2-7; 10 positions match TRBD1. Germline V gene lookup returns CDR1 ENHRY and CDR2 SYGVKD. After removal of 2 bases from V and 0 bases from J, the junction contained 10 bases not matched to a gene. CDR3 length: 18 amino acids. The chain's CDR3 is CAISEGPPGQGPSYEQYF. In DNA, the CDR3 is TGTGCCATCAGTGAGGGTCCTCCGGGACAGGGGCCCTCCTACGAGCAGTACTTC.

The chain has TRBV24-1 and TRBJ2-1; 9 bases are shared with TRBD1. Germline V CDR1 and CDR2: KGHDR, SFDVKD. The V segment lost 3 bases and the J segment 9 bases; nucleotides outside the gene matches: 14. This CDR3 comprises 17 residues. The CDR3 loop is CATSDPSQGARFGEQFF. CDR3 bases: TGTGCCACCAGTGATCCATCACAGGGGGCGCGTTTCGGTGAGCAGTTCTTC.

The genes are TRBV7-2 and TRBJ2-7; D possibly corresponds to TRBD2 (6 bases). V lost 1 base and J lost 0, with 10 bases in between. The V gene's germline CDR1 is SGHTA and CDR2 FQGNSA. The CDR3 runs 15 residues. Here the CDR3 DNA reads TGTGCCAGCAGCTTAGAGCGGGCCCCCTCCTACGAGCAGTACTTC. This encodes CASSLERAPSYEQYF.

The chain links TRBV5-1 to TRBJ1-6, with TRBD1 identical over 8 bases. This CDR3 comprises 15 residues. CDR1 is SGHRS, CDR2 YFSETQ, per germline. V lost 4 bases and J lost 7; bases outside the gene matches: 7. The CDR3 here is CASSTWTGRNSPLHF. CDR3 sequence (DNA): TGCGCCAGCAGCACATGGACAGGGCGGAATTCACCCCTCCACTTT. The variable domain in full, with the rest retrieved from reference TRBV5-1 and TRBJ1-6, is KAGVTQTPRYLIKTRGQQVTLSCSPISGHRSVSWYQQTPGQGLQFLFEYFSETQRNKGNFPGRFSGRQFSNSRSEMNVSTLELGDSALYLCASSTWTGRNSPLHFGNGTRLTVT.